This T cell receptor (beta chain) derives from a study of blood T cell repertoires in COVID-19. Overall study: The United States, Italy and Spain provided the acute and convalescent COVID-19 samples. In each case, the material was cDNA or gDNA derived from T cells, B-cell-depleted T cells, or PBMCs.

This clone has a single count. Germline loops: CDR1 MDHEN, CDR2 SYDVKM. The CDR3 extends over 16 amino acids. V was shortened by 3 bases and J by 1 base, with 15 bases between the two germline ends. Only in-frame clones appear in the TCRdb table, and some are missing; sequencing was by immunoSEQ multiplex PCR. The table shows fewer than 400,000 clones, with more than 75% occurring only once. Grouping used clinical history reported by participants in a survey and questionnaire. Sequencing was performed on PBMCs or T cells enriched from blood (not recorded which). The TCR originated in a man younger than 40 who had recovered from COVID-19. This chain joins TRBV28 and TRBJ2-5; D is possibly TRBD1 (5 bases). The CDR3 region has the DNA TGTGCCAGCAGTTTGGGTGGGGCCCGGGTCCAAGAGACCCAGTACTTC. Translation: CASSLGGARVQETQYF.